The 5 T cell receptor beta chains listed next were all sequenced from one sample in a study of beta chain features in type 1 diabetes (dated by TCRdb to the late 2010s). The library was prepared using the immunoSEQ multiplex PCR assay. The entire isolated RNA was reverse transcribed using the High Capacity cDNA Reverse Transcription Kit, and thus expressed TCRB transcripts were sequenced. Entries here come from immuneACCESS through TCRdb and include only in-frame sequences with V and J called. Some clones fail to appear in such tables; in the studies checked, an unresolved V gene covers under half of the shortfall, and the cause of the remainder is unknown. For this sample the table gives hundreds of thousands of clones, of which about 14% were detected only once. The top ten hold approximately 0.093% of the sample. The sequencing sample was made of naive CD4+ T cells from blood. The intended sense of this specimen's cell subset or site label: true naive CD4+ T cells. Receptors originate from a man between 18 and 29 years old in good health.

This rearrangement joins TRBV28 to TRBJ2-5, with TRBD1 identical over 8 bases. V gave up 7 bases and J gave up 5 bases; unmatched junction bases: 9. In germline, CDR1 is MDHEN, CDR2 SYDVKM. This CDR3 is 14 amino acids long. CDR3: CASKGQGARETQYF. The CDR3, as DNA: TGTGCCAGCAAGGGGCAGGGGGCTCGGGAGACCCAGTACTTC. Using reference TRBV28 and TRBJ2-5 for the parts outside the CDR3, the full variable domain is DVKVTQSSRYLVKRTGEKVFLECVQDMDHENMFWYRQDPGLGLRLIYFSYDVKMKEKGDIPEGYSVSREKKERFSLILESASTNQTSMYLCASKGQGARETQYFGPGTRLLVL.

This clone came up a few times. The chain combines TRBV7-3 with TRBJ2-1; D uncertain. V was trimmed by 4 bases and J by 0 bases, leaving 10 bases between them. There are 15 residues in the CDR3. Germline V gives CDR1 SGHTA, CDR2 FQGTGA. The CDR3 region has the DNA TGTGCCAGCAGCTCTCATGTCTACTCCTACAATGAGCAGTTCTTC. Translated, it gives CASSSHVYSYNEQFF.

This clone was detected only a few times. The chain is built from TRBV28 and TRBJ2-1; weak D call: TRBD2 (6 bases). V lost 6 bases to trimming and J lost 8 bases, with 20 bases between them. There are 15 residues in the CDR3. Germline loops: CDR1 MDHEN, CDR2 SYDVKM. DNA for the CDR3: TGTGCCAGCAGACTCCGGGACTCGGTGGGCGATGAGCAGTTCTTC. Translating gives CASRLRDSVGDEQFF.

This chain uses TRBV9 with TRBJ1-1; D gene ambiguous. V lost 3 bases and J lost 0, with 15 bases in between. The CDR3 runs 16 residues. Germline V gene lookup returns CDR1 SGDLS and CDR2 YYNGEE. The CDR3 reads CASSGSRRLMNTEAFF. The CDR3 nucleotides are TGTGCCAGCAGCGGATCTAGACGGCTCATGAACACTGAAGCTTTCTTT.

This clone was detected a few times. The chain employs TRBV21-1 and TRBJ2-3; the D call in the table, TRBD1, was not verified against the DNA. TRBV21-1 is noted as a pseudogene. The CDR3 contains 16 residues. The CDR3 sequence: CASSQQTGPITDTQYF. The CDR3 DNA reads TGTGCCAGCAGCCAACAGACAGGCCCAATCACAGATACGCAGTATTTT.